The 2 T cell receptor beta chains below were found in one sample sequenced in a study of B cell selection in AIRE deficiency. Sequencing was performed with immunoSEQ multiplex PCR; in TCRdb, only in-frame clones are kept and a portion is missing. The sample gives around 22,000 clones, about nine tenths of which show up once; approximately 1.5% is in the top ten. Sorted regulatory T cells were CD4-positive, CD25-high and CD127-low or negative. Sequencing was performed on CD4+CD25+ Tregs sorted from PBMCs. The source is a human donor in good health.

The chain links TRBV13 to TRBJ2-1; TRBD2 matches at 14 bases. J was trimmed by 6 bases and V by 5 bases; bases with no gene match: 6. There are 16 residues in the CDR3. Germline-derived CDR1 and CDR2 are PRHDT and FYEKMQ (reference sequence). CDR3 sequence reads: CASSPRLAGGRNEQFF. CDR3 sequence (DNA): TGTGCCAGCAGCCCCCGACTAGCGGGAGGGCGCAATGAGCAGTTCTTC. Full variable domain (outside the CDR3, taken from reference TRBV13 and TRBJ2-1): AAGVIQSPRHLIKEKRETATLKCYPIPRHDTVYWYQQGPGQDPQFLISFYEKMQSDKGSIPDRFSAQQFSDYHSELNMSSLELGDSALYFCASSPRLAGGRNEQFFGPGTRLTVL.

The chain is built from TRBV11-3 and TRBJ2-7, with TRBD2 matching over 10 bases. V was pared by 2 bases and J by 1 base, with 5 bases of the junction left unmatched. Looked up from germline, CDR1 is SGHNT and CDR2 is YENEEA. The CDR3 is 16 amino acids. CDR3 sequence (DNA): TGTGCCAGCAGCTTAAGCTCTAGCGGGGGATCCTACGAGCAGTACTTC. Its protein product is CASSLSSSGGSYEQYF.